This T cell receptor (beta chain) was obtained from a study of T cell responses to AZD1222 COVID-19 vaccine. The method was immunoSEQ multiplex PCR; TCRdb's version includes in-frame clones alone and lacks a portion of them. The data contain about 120,000 clones, almost 95% of them singletons. The CDR3 consists of 15 residues. Per the germline V gene, CDR1 is MNHEY and CDR2 is SVGEGT. V lost 0 bases and J 4 bases, leaving 12 bases between the germline ends. The sample in question was peripheral blood, obtained 28 days after the second AZD1222 dose. The clonotype was recovered from an adult who received the AZD1222 COVID-19 vaccine. The J gene is TRBJ1-2, the V gene TRBV6-2 or TRBV6-3, with a tentative D call TRBD1 (6 bases). Here the CDR3 DNA reads TGTGCCAGCAGTTACTCGAGGGGGTTCGGCTATGGCTACACCTTC. It is translated as CASSYSRGFGYGYTF.